This TCR beta chain was identified during a study of blood T cell repertoires in COVID-19. Study as a whole: Acute-phase and convalescent COVID-19 samples originated in the United States, Italy and Spain.

Germline CDR1 is SGHDT and CDR2 is YYEEEE. Trimming cost V 4 bases and J 6 bases; bases outside gene matches: 18. CDR3 length equals 17 residues. Method: immunoSEQ multiplex PCR; TCRdb's copy keeps in-frame clones and lacks some. The table shows just over 60,000 clones, with 79% occurring only once. This clone occurred once. The V and J genes are TRBV5-6 and TRBJ1-1, with TRBD1 matching over 7 bases. The receptor was derived from an elderly woman with active or convalescent COVID-19. The sample taken for sequencing was peripheral blood. The CDR3 is CASSETAGTVGVAEAFF. The CDR3 coding sequence is TGTGCCAGCAGCGAGACTGCCGGGACAGTCGGTGTGGCTGAAGCTTTCTTT.